Listed below are T cell receptor beta chains from one sample, sequenced in a study of long-term antiretroviral therapy in people with HIV. The data were produced by immunoSEQ multiplex PCR, yet TCRdb's version contains in-frame clones alone and is incomplete. Of about 39,000 clones in the sample, approximately 80% were seen once. The sample here was unsorted PBMCs, taken 0.6 years after starting antiretroviral therapy. These receptors were taken from a man aged 18-30 years with HIV. Both conserved end residues are part of each CDR3. Fields, in order: V gene, J gene, CDR3 protein.

>TRBV2|TRBJ2-2
CASSALAGVLGTGELFF
>TRBV29-1|TRBJ2-7
CSARPDGYEQYF
>TRBV25-1|TRBJ2-7
CASSGGGVGGEQYF
>TRBV28|TRBJ2-5
CASSSTGGDETQYF
>TRBV5-1|TRBJ2-7
CASSLEGPTGGYEQYF
>TRBV19|TRBJ1-2
CASSMSQGYGYTF
>TRBV7-2|TRBJ1-2
CASSLAFGYGYTF
>TRBV27|TRBJ2-7
CASSTRIAGDLYEQYF
>TRBV7-9|TRBJ2-2
CASSLKLAGYANTGELFF
>TRBV23-1|TRBJ1-2
CASSHRTANYGYTF
>TRBV7-9|TRBJ1-2
CASSEPYFYGYTF
>TRBV9|TRBJ2-1
CASSPLNLAGGPLNEQFF
>TRBV9|TRBJ2-6
CASSSQNTASGANVLTF
>TRBV9|TRBJ2-2
CASSVGGRGTGELFF
>TRBV5-1|TRBJ2-3
CASSATSTDTQYF
>TRBV27|TRBJ1-5
CASSFGGSSNQPQHF
>TRBV28|TRBJ2-7
CASSLGHQGEQYF
>TRBV18|TRBJ1-2
CASSLSRTENYGYTF
>TRBV19|TRBJ2-1
CASNYRSSYNEQFF
>TRBV9|TRBJ2-1
CASSPGGNNEQFF
>TRBV19|TRBJ2-2
CASSIVARQGGGGTGELFF
>TRBV4-3|TRBJ2-7
CASSPGTSGGLEQYF
>TRBV28|TRBJ2-7
CASSPPGGNYEQYF
>TRBV10-1|TRBJ2-6
CASSLTGYGANVLTF
>TRBV2|TRBJ2-7
CASSEGGTAYEQYF
>TRBV18|TRBJ2-1
CASSPWDRQGNEQFF
>TRBV10-3|TRBJ2-1
CAIRGSPEGYYNEQFF
>TRBV29-1|TRBJ2-5
CSAVGWGPQETQYF